These T cell receptor gamma chains were read from a single sample in a study of gammadelta T cells in human blood. TCRdb re-called the RT-PCR reads through CATT. The profile shows hundreds of gamma-chain clones, around 2.3% of them singletons. Specimen: non-Vgamma9Vdelta2 gamma-delta T cells from adult blood. All receptors come from a human donor. CDR3s include the opening cysteine and the closing phenylalanine or tryptophan. The order of the fields is V gene, CDR3 length, clone size, J gene, CDR3 DNA, CDR3 protein. Clone size, where shown, is once, few, many, or a class for clones that have expanded.

TRGV9	14	-	TRGJ1/TRGJ2	TGTGCCTTGTGGGAGGCCGATGATTATTATAAGAAACTCTTT	CALWEADDYYKKLF
TRGV10	12	medium-sized	TRGJ1/TRGJ2	TGTGCTGCGTGGGCTTTATATTATAAGAAACTCTTT	CAAWALYYKKLF
TRGV3	15	large	TRGJ1/TRGJ2	TGTGCCACCTGGGACAGGCCAGGTAGAGATTATAAGAAACTCTTT	CATWDRPGRDYKKLF
TRGV9	13	large	TRGJ1/TRGJ2	TGTGCCTTGTGGGCTGCCCCCTATTATAAGAAACTCTTT	CALWAAPYYKKLF
TRGV9	13	large	TRGJ1/TRGJ2	TGTGCCTTGTGGGAGGTGCTTTTTTATAAGAAACTCTTT	CALWEVLFYKKLF
TRGV4	12	large	TRGJP2	TGTGCCACCTGGGGCGATGATTGGATCAAGACGTTT	CATWGDDWIKTF
TRGV9	11	few	TRGJ1/TRGJ2	TGTGCCTTGTGGGAAAAATATAAGAAACTCTTT	CALWEKYKKLF
TRGV2	14	large	TRGJP1	TGTGCCACCTGGGACGGGCACGCTGGTTGGTTCAAGATATTT	CATWDGHAGWFKIF
TRGV5	12	large	TRGJ1/TRGJ2	TGTGCCACCTGGGTGAATTATTATAAGAAACTCTTT	CATWVNYYKKLF
TRGV3	14	hyperexpanded	TRGJ1/TRGJ2	TGTGCCACCTGGGACAGCCTCCCGGGGTATAAGAAACTCTTT	CATWDSLPGYKKLF
TRGV4	14	few	TRGJ1/TRGJ2	TGTGCCACCTGGGATGGGCCGGATTATTATAAGAAACTCTTT	CATWDGPDYYKKLF
TRGV5	12	large	TRGJ1/TRGJ2	TGTGCCACCTGGGACAGGCCGTATAAGAAACTCTTT	CATWDRPYKKLF
TRGV2	15	large	TRGJP2	TGTGCCACCTGGGACGGGCTTGGTTGTGATTGGATCAAGACGTTT	CATWDGLGCDWIKTF
TRGV9	12	large	TRGJ1/TRGJ2	TGTGCCTTGTGGGAGTATTATTATAAGAAACTCTTT	CALWEYYYKKLF
TRGV8	14	medium-sized	TRGJ1/TRGJ2	TGTGCCACCTGGAAAATTCATCCATATTATAAGAAACTCTTT	CATWKIHPYYKKLF
TRGV2	13	medium-sized	TRGJ1/TRGJ2	TGTGCCACCTGGGACGGGCGCTATTATAAGAAACTCTTT	CATWDGRYYKKLF
TRGV9	13	large	TRGJ1/TRGJ2	TGTGCCTTGTGGGAGGTGCGTCGAGATAAGAAACTCTTT	CALWEVRRDKKLF
TRGV9	11	-	TRGJ1/TRGJ2	TGTGCCTTGTGGGAGGGTTATAAGAAACTCTTT	CALWEGYKKLF
TRGV2	13	large	TRGJ1/TRGJ2	TGTGCCACCTGGGACCGGCATTATTATAAGAAACTCTTT	CATWDRHYYKKLF
TRGV8	11	few	TRGJ1/TRGJ2	TGTGCCACCTGGGCGTTGGATAAGAAACTCTTT	CATWALDKKLF
TRGV5	16	large	TRGJ1/TRGJ2	TGTGCCACCTGGGACAGGCCGGGATCGAATTATTATAAGAAACTCTTT	CATWDRPGSNYYKKLF
TRGV9	16	large	TRGJP	TGTGCCTTGTGGGAGGTTCAAGAGTTGGGCAAAAAAATCAAGGTATTT	CALWEVQELGKKIKVF
TRGV3	12	large	TRGJ1/TRGJ2	TGTGCCACCTGGGACAGGCTCTATAAGAAACTCTTT	CATWDRLYKKLF
TRGV3	12	large	TRGJ1/TRGJ2	TGTGCCACCTGGGACAGGCGGAAAAAGAAACTCTTT	CATWDRRKKKLF
TRGV10	16	large	TRGJP1	TGTGCTGCGTGGAACGACGTTTGGGCCACTGGTTGGTTCAAGATATTT	CAAWNDVWATGWFKIF
TRGV4	13	large	TRGJ1/TRGJ2	TGTGCCACCTGGGCCTGGAGGAATTATAAGAAACTCTTT	CATWAWRNYKKLF
TRGV5	17	large	TRGJ1/TRGJ2	TGTGCCACCTGGGACAGGACCGGCCTCAGGAATTATTATAAGAAACTCTTT	CATWDRTGLRNYYKKLF
TRGV4	13	few	TRGJ1/TRGJ2	TGTGCCACCTGGGTCCGACTTTATTATAAGAAACTCTTT	CATWVRLYYKKLF